This T cell receptor beta chain is from a study of blood T cell repertoires in COVID-19. Overall study: Material from acute and convalescent COVID-19 was sourced from the United States, Italy and Spain.

Germline CDR1 reads MNHEY; CDR2 reads SVGAGI. V lost 7 bases and J lost 4; bases outside the gene matches: 10. CDR3 length: 15 residues. This clone appeared a single time. Sequencing was performed with immunoSEQ multiplex PCR; in TCRdb, only in-frame clones are kept and a portion is missing. The sample has tens of thousands of clones, 80% to 90% seen once; the top ten hold about 1.6%. This sequence joins TRBV6-5 and TRBJ2-1; 7 nucleotides agree with TRBD1. The clonotype originates from a man in his 60s with acute or convalescent COVID-19. The sample consisted of peripheral blood. The CDR3 protein is CASIQRDSRYNEQFF. CDR3 in DNA: TGTGCCAGCATCCAAAGGGACAGTCGATACAATGAGCAGTTCTTC.